What follows is one TCR beta chain and its context. The data originate from a study of T cells in Graves' hyperthyroidism and ophthalmopathy. Germline values: CDR1 SGDLS, CDR2 YYNGEE. CDR3 length: 14 amino acids. The trim removed 3 bases at V and 5 bases at J, leaving 4 bases unmatched. RNA transcripts were the template for amplifying TCR beta CDR3 regions. In the first-round RT-PCR of the TCR CDR3, the HTBI primer set was used. TCRdb redid the calling of the multiplex PCR reads with MiXCR, one entry per CDR3 protein. The repertoire holds about 160,000 distinct CDR3 sequences, just under 9.5% seen once, with less than 25% in the top ten.

The rearrangement uses TRBV9 and TRBJ1-3; TRBD1 matches 8 bases. Sequencing was carried out using blood. This TCR came from a woman aged 18 to 35 with Graves' hyperthyroidism that later progressed to Graves' ophthalmopathy. For the CDR3, the DNA is TGTGCCAGCAGCGCAGGACAGGGCCGAAACACCATATATTTT. Amino acid sequence: CASSAGQGRNTIYF.